Listed here are 10 T cell receptor beta chains from one sample, sequenced in a study of cytotoxic CD8 clonotypes in ibrutinib-treated CLL. The data were produced by immunoSEQ multiplex PCR, yet TCRdb's version contains in-frame clones alone and is incomplete. The table includes some 130,000 clones, 75% to 90% detected once. Sequenced here: PBMCs, sampled after 24 months of ibrutinib treatment. These receptors came from a human donor with chronic lymphocytic leukemia.

In DNA, the CDR3 is TGTGCCAGCAGCCCACCCGGGACTAGCGGCAATACGCAGTATTTT. Translating it yields CASSPPGTSGNTQYF. V and J are TRBV7-9 and TRBJ2-3; 11 bases align to TRBD2. CDR1 and CDR2 from the germline V gene are SEHNR and FQNEAQ (reference sequence). The CDR3 has 15 amino acids. The V and J ends lost 5 bases and 7 bases, in that order; junction bases with no gene match: 8.

The gene calls are TRBV7-9 and TRBJ1-1; 7 bases are a match to TRBD1. Germline V lookup: CDR1 SEHNR, CDR2 FQNEAQ (reference sequence). V shed 6 bases and J 1 base; nucleotides not matched to a gene: 14. This CDR3 contains 17 residues. CDR3 residues: CASRLPWWTGRNTEAFF. In DNA form, the CDR3 reads TGTGCCAGCAGGTTGCCATGGTGGACAGGCAGGAACACTGAAGCTTTCTTT.

This rearrangement joins TRBV5-1 to TRBJ1-1; a possible D gene is TRBD1 (5 bases). This CDR3 is built from 20 residues. Between the trimmed V and J ends, which lost 0 bases and 1 base, there was a span of 25 bases. Germline V gene data show CDR1 as SGHRS and CDR2 as YFSETQ. The CDR3 DNA is TGCGCCAGCAGCTTGGGTTATTACAGGAGGCCAGGGTTGGGGAACACTGAAGCTTTCTTT. Translating it yields CASSLGYYRRPGLGNTEAFF.

Written as DNA, the CDR3 is TGTGCCAGCACGATGACGACAGGGCCTCAAGAGACCCAGTACTTC. The encoded protein is CASTMTTGPQETQYF. V and J are TRBV2 and TRBJ2-5, with TRBD1 matching over 7 bases. J lost 2 bases, V lost 7 bases, and 10 bases had no gene match. The germline gives CDR1 SNHLY, CDR2 FYNNEI. The CDR3 sequence is 15 residues long.

V is TRBV5-4 and J is TRBJ2-3; 13 bases map to TRBD2. This CDR3 comprises 16 residues. Germline CDR1 and CDR2: SGHNT and YYREEE (reference sequence). Trimming removed 5 bases from V and 2 bases from J; junction bases left unmatched: 5. This chain's CDR3 is CASRTGLAGDTDTQYF. DNA of the CDR3: TGTGCCAGCAGGACCGGACTAGCGGGGGACACAGATACGCAGTATTTT.

The V call is TRBV7-2, the J call TRBJ1-5; D is unresolved. The CDR3 contains 15 residues. Germline lookup yields CDR1 SGHTA and CDR2 FQGNSA. V lost 5 bases and J lost 4, with 15 bases in between. The CDR3 loop is CASSMDRGQNQPQHF. CDR3 sequence (DNA): TGTGCCAGCAGCATGGATAGAGGGCAGAATCAGCCCCAGCATTTT.

The V and J genes are TRBV7-2 and TRBJ2-1; no firm D call. V shed 0 bases and J shed 4 bases, with 13 bases lying between them. There are 16 residues in the CDR3. Germline V CDR1 and CDR2: SGHTA, FQGNSA. CDR3 coding DNA: TGTGCCAGCAGCTTAGCGTGGGTCGGAAGGTACAATGAGCAGTTCTTC. It encodes CASSLAWVGRYNEQFF. Using reference TRBV7-2 and TRBJ2-1 for the parts outside the CDR3, the full variable domain is GAGVSQSPSNKVTEKGKDVELRCDPISGHTALYWYRQSLGQGLEFLIYFQGNSAPDKSGLPSDRFSAERTGGSVSTLTIQRTQQEDSAVYLCASSLAWVGRYNEQFFGPGTRLTVL.

The gene calls are TRBV29-1 and TRBJ1-1, with a weak D call TRBD1 (5 bases). Germline V gene data show CDR1 as SQVTM and CDR2 as ANQGSEA. This CDR3 is built from 13 residues. The V gene lost 5 bases and the J gene lost 1 base, with 11 bases spanning the gap. CDR3 loop: CSVRETANTEAFF. CDR3 sequence (DNA): TGCAGCGTTCGAGAGACAGCGAACACTGAAGCTTTCTTT.

This chain links TRBV7-8 with TRBJ2-5, with a weak D call TRBD1 (7 bases). V was cut by 0 bases and J by 5 bases, with 10 bases left in between. This CDR3 is built from 14 residues. CDR1 is SGHVS and CDR2 is FQNEAQ in the germline V gene. CDR3 DNA sequence: TGTGCCAGCAGCTTAGCGCCAGGGGGGGAGACCCAGTACTTC. Amino acid sequence: CASSLAPGGETQYF.

The gene calls are TRBV9 and TRBJ2-3, with D unclear. Germline loops: CDR1 SGDLS, CDR2 YYNGEE. The CDR3 is 12 residues long. Trimming pared 2 bases from V and 5 bases from J, leaving 6 bases between. CDR3 residues: CASSVRGDTQYF. The CDR3 coding sequence is TGTGCCAGCAGCGTTCGCGGAGATACGCAGTATTTT.